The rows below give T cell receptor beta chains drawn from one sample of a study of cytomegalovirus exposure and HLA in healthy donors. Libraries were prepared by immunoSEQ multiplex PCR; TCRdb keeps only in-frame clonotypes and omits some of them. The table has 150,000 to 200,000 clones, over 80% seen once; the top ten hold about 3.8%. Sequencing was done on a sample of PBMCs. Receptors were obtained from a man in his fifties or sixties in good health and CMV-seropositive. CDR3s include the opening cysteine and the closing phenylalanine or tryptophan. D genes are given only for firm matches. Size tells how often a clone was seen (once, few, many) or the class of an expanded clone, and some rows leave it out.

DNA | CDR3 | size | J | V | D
TGCGCCAGCTCGAATGGGTACAGCACCCTTAGCAATCAGCCCCAGCATTTT | CASSNGYSTLSNQPQHF | NA | TRBJ1-5 | TRBV10-1 | NA
TGCGCCAGCAGCTTGTTGGGCAGGGATGTTTACGAGCAGTACTTC | CASSLLGRDVYEQYF | NA | TRBJ2-7 | TRBV5-1 | NA
TGTGCCAGCAGGTTCAGAGGGGGTAGCAATCAGCCCCAGCATTTT | CASRFRGGSNQPQHF | NA | TRBJ1-5 | TRBV28 | NA
TGTGCCAGCAGGACCCCGACAGGGGCTAACTATGGCTACACCTTC | CASRTPTGANYGYTF | NA | TRBJ1-2 | TRBV6-1 | TRBD1
TGTGCCAGCAGCACCGGACACATGAACACTGAAGCTTTCTTT | CASSTGHMNTEAFF | NA | TRBJ1-1 | TRBV9 | NA
TGCGCCAGCAGCTTGGAGCAGGGGTTATGGAATGAGCAGTTCTTC | CASSLEQGLWNEQFF | NA | TRBJ2-1 | TRBV5-1 | NA
TGTGCCAGCAGCCCCAGGGGACCTGGGGCCAACGTCCTGACTTTC | CASSPRGPGANVLTF | NA | TRBJ2-6 | TRBV7-3 | NA
TGTGCCAGCAGCGCCAGGGGGGAGCAGTTCTTC | CASSARGEQFF | NA | TRBJ2-1 | TRBV7-3 | TRBD1
TGTGCCAGCAGCTTGGGCGGGGGGGCTCAGTATTTT | CASSLGGGAQYF | once | TRBJ2-3 | TRBV7-3 | TRBD2
TGTGCCAGCAGCCTAGGGACAGAAGAGACCCAGTACTTC | CASSLGTEETQYF | NA | TRBJ2-5 | TRBV7-7 | TRBD1
TGTGCCGGATCGGAGACGAACACCGGGGAGCTGTTTTTT | CAGSETNTGELFF | few | TRBJ2-2 | TRBV19 | NA
TGTGCCACCAGCACCGGGACAGGGCAAGGCGGGGAGCTGTTTTTT | CATSTGTGQGGELFF | NA | TRBJ2-2 | TRBV15 | TRBD1
TGTGCCAGCAGCAAAGCCGGGGGATGGAACACTGAAGCTTTCTTT | CASSKAGGWNTEAFF | NA | TRBJ1-1 | TRBV21-1 | NA
TGCGCCAGCAGCTGGACAGGGTCGGGAACCTCTGGAAACACCATATATTTT | CASSWTGSGTSGNTIYF | NA | TRBJ1-3 | TRBV5-1 | TRBD1
TGTGCCAGCAGTGAAGCCAGGGGCAATGAGCAGTTCTTC | CASSEARGNEQFF | few | TRBJ2-1 | TRBV2 | NA
TGTGCCAGCAGCTACGGACTGCAGAGCTCCTACAATGAGCAGTTCTTC | CASSYGLQSSYNEQFF | NA | TRBJ2-1 | TRBV9 | NA
TGTGCCAGCAAACGACAGGGGACCTACGAGCAGTACTTC | CASKRQGTYEQYF | NA | TRBJ2-7 | TRBV28 | TRBD1
TGTGCCAGCAGCGTAGGGGGACAGAACACTGAAGCTTTCTTT | CASSVGGQNTEAFF | NA | TRBJ1-1 | TRBV9 | NA
TGTGCAAGTCGCCTAGAGAGACCCGGGACAGATGAAAAACTGTTTTTT | CASRLERPGTDEKLFF | NA | TRBJ1-4 | TRBV12-2 | NA
TGTGCCATCAGCGTGTACCCCGGGACTAGAAACACCGGGGAGCTGTTTTTT | CAISVYPGTRNTGELFF | few | TRBJ2-2 | TRBV10-3 | TRBD2
TGTGCCATCAGTGAGTCCGGCGGGAAGTCCTACGAGCAGTACTTC | CAISESGGKSYEQYF | NA | TRBJ2-7 | TRBV10-3 | NA
TGTGCCTGGAGTGTACCACAGGTCAAAAAACTGTTTTTT | CAWSVPQVKKLFF | few | TRBJ1-4 | TRBV30 | NA
TGTGCCTGGAGTGGGACCTATAGCGGGGACTTAGCCAAAAACATTCAGTACTTC | CAWSGTYSGDLAKNIQYF | NA | TRBJ2-4 | TRBV30 | TRBD2
TGTGCCAGCAGGACTAGAGCCAAAAACATTCAGTACTTC | CASRTRAKNIQYF | NA | TRBJ2-4 | TRBV21-1 | NA
TGTGCCAGCAGCTTCGGGACTAGCGCCTACAATGAGCAGTTCTTC | CASSFGTSAYNEQFF | NA | TRBJ2-1 | TRBV11-3 | TRBD2
TGTGCCAGCAGTACGACAGGGGGCGGCTCCTACGAGCAGTACTTC | CASSTTGGGSYEQYF | NA | TRBJ2-7 | TRBV6-5 | TRBD1
TGTGCCAGCAGCTTTGATAGGACAGGGAGAGGCTACGAGCAGTACTTC | CASSFDRTGRGYEQYF | NA | TRBJ2-7 | TRBV5-4 | TRBD1
TGTGCCATCAGTGCGTCCCCCGGGACAGAGAACACTGAAGCTTTCTTT | CAISASPGTENTEAFF | NA | TRBJ1-1 | TRBV10-3 | TRBD1
TGTGCCAGCGGTACTAGCGGGGGGGCCCAAGGTACGCAGTATTTT | CASGTSGGAQGTQYF | NA | TRBJ2-3 | TRBV6-1 | TRBD2
TGTGCCAGTGCTCGGACTAGCGGAGATTCTAGCACAGATACGCAGTATTTT | CASARTSGDSSTDTQYF | NA | TRBJ2-3 | TRBV19 | TRBD2
TGTGCCAGCAGTTCCGCCGGGACAGGGTTCGAGCAGTACTTC | CASSSAGTGFEQYF | NA | TRBJ2-7 | TRBV28 | TRBD1
TGTGCCAGCAGCTCGACAGGGACCTATGGCTACACCTTC | CASSSTGTYGYTF | NA | TRBJ1-2 | TRBV5-4 | TRBD1
TGTGCCAGCAGTGTACTAGCGGAGCAGTTCTTC | CASSVLAEQFF | NA | TRBJ2-1 | TRBV2 | TRBD2
TGCGCCAGCAGCCGATCCGGGACAGTTAACACTGAAGCTTTCTTT | CASSRSGTVNTEAFF | NA | TRBJ1-1 | TRBV5-1 | TRBD1
TGTGCCAGCAGCTTGGGTAGCTGGAGCTCCTACGAGCAGTACTTC | CASSLGSWSSYEQYF | few | TRBJ2-7 | TRBV5-6 | NA
TGTGCCAGCAGTTTTTATTCCGGGCCCCAGCATTTT | CASSFYSGPQHF | NA | TRBJ1-5 | TRBV6-5 | NA
TGTGCCAGCAGCCAAGATCGGACTAGCCAGAACATTCAGTACTTC | CASSQDRTSQNIQYF | NA | TRBJ2-4 | TRBV4-2 | TRBD2
TGCGCCAGCAGCCAAGATTTGATTATCAGGATGTCCGAAAAACTGTTTTTT | CASSQDLIIRMSEKLFF | NA | TRBJ1-4 | TRBV4-3 | NA
TGTGCCAGCAGCTTAGGGGCCGGGACAATGGAGACCCAGTACTTC | CASSLGAGTMETQYF | NA | TRBJ2-5 | TRBV7-7 | NA
TGTGCCAGCAGCGGGGACAGGGGGCTTTACAATGAGCAGTTCTTC | CASSGDRGLYNEQFF | NA | TRBJ2-1 | TRBV5-4 | TRBD1
TGTGCCAGCAGTTTCAGGACTAGCACAGATACGCAGTATTTT | CASSFRTSTDTQYF | NA | TRBJ2-3 | TRBV6-1 | NA
TGCGCCAGCAGTCAATTGGGCGGGAGTGGGTTCTACGAGCAGTACTTC | CASSQLGGSGFYEQYF | NA | TRBJ2-7 | TRBV23-1 | TRBD2
TGTGCCTGGAGTGAAAGTGCAAGCCCGGGTTCACCCCTCCACTTT | CAWSESASPGSPLHF | NA | TRBJ1-6 | TRBV30 | NA
TGTGCCAGCAGCCAAGAACTAGGCGGAACCGGGGAGCTGTTTTTT | CASSQELGGTGELFF | NA | TRBJ2-2 | TRBV4-2 | NA
TGTGCCAGCAGTCCCCGGGAGGGGAGAGACTATGGCTACACCTTC | CASSPREGRDYGYTF | NA | TRBJ1-2 | TRBV6-5 | NA
TGCAGCGTGACCGGGACAGGTGGGAACACTGAAGCTTTCTTT | CSVTGTGGNTEAFF | NA | TRBJ1-1 | TRBV29-1 | TRBD1
TGTGCCAGCAGTGTGACAGCCCGCTATGGCTACACCTTC | CASSVTARYGYTF | NA | TRBJ1-2 | TRBV27 | NA
TGTGCCAGCAGCCCAACAGGGGTTACTGAAGCTTTCTTT | CASSPTGVTEAFF | NA | TRBJ1-1 | TRBV7-3 | TRBD1
TGTGCCAGCAACATGAGGGGGACTGAAGCTTTCTTT | CASNMRGTEAFF | few | TRBJ1-1 | TRBV6-1 | NA
TGTGCCAGCAGCCGGACAGGGGGCCACGAGCAGTACTTC | CASSRTGGHEQYF | once | TRBJ2-7 | TRBV7-9 | TRBD1
TGTGCCAGCAGCTTGGAGGCAGGGGTACCCGGGGAGCTGTTTTTT | CASSLEAGVPGELFF | NA | TRBJ2-2 | TRBV5-8 | NA
TGTGCCAGCAGCCGCAACCGGGACAGTAGCACAGATACGCAGTATTTT | CASSRNRDSSTDTQYF | NA | TRBJ2-3 | TRBV7-2 | TRBD1
TGTGCCCAACTTTCGGACGAGCAGTACTTC | CAQLSDEQYF | NA | TRBJ2-7 | TRBV6-1 | NA
TGTGCCAGCAGCTTAGCTAGCAGGGGACCCTACGAGCAGTACTTC | CASSLASRGPYEQYF | NA | TRBJ2-7 | TRBV11-2 | NA
TGTGCCAGCAGCTCGCTCGGTATGGCCTATAATTCACCCCTCCACTTT | CASSSLGMAYNSPLHF | NA | TRBJ1-6 | TRBV5-6 | NA
TGTGCCAGCAGCCGAGGACAGAGCGACAACTATGGCTACACCTTC | CASSRGQSDNYGYTF | NA | TRBJ1-2 | TRBV7-9 | NA
TGTGCCAGCAGCTTAGATGGACAGGGGACCTACGAGCAGTACTTC | CASSLDGQGTYEQYF | NA | TRBJ2-7 | TRBV7-6 | TRBD1
TGTGCCAGCTCGCAGCGGTTAAATGAAAAACTGTTTTTT | CASSQRLNEKLFF | NA | TRBJ1-4 | TRBV18 | NA
TGTGCCAGCAGCGTAGTTTTACAGGCTGGAATAGCCAAAAACATTCAGTACTTC | CASSVVLQAGIAKNIQYF | NA | TRBJ2-4 | TRBV9 | NA
TGTGCCAGCAGCTTGTTAGGACAGGGTTCCTACGAGCAGTACTTC | CASSLLGQGSYEQYF | NA | TRBJ2-7 | TRBV5-6 | TRBD1